This TCR beta chain was found in a study of T-cell reconstitution after alpha-beta-depleted transplantation in children. The TCRbeta library was prepared with unique molecular identifiers. Using its own MiXCR run on the PCR reads, TCRdb lists one record per CDR3 protein. This sample yields about 470,000 distinct CDR3 sequences, of which around two fifths are seen a single time; 27% belongs to the top ten. Germline V gene sequence: CDR1 LNHNV, CDR2 YYDKDF (reference sequence). This CDR3 spans 15 amino acids. Trimming left V 0 bases short and J 2 bases short, with 10 bases between. The rearrangement uses TRBV15 and TRBJ2-5, with D perhaps matching TRBD2 (6 bases). Sequenced here: PBMCs, sampled before TCRalphabeta/CD19-depleted stem cell transplant. The TCR originated in a girl aged 2-15 years with aplastic anemia, due to receive a stem cell transplant. The CDR3 DNA sequence: TGTGCCACCAGCAGAGATAAGGCGGGGCAAGAGACCCAGTACTTC. This sequence encodes CATSRDKAGQETQYF.